This T cell receptor (beta chain) was sequenced for a study of CD8+CD57+ T cells in acquired aplastic anemia. Across the study: DNA recovered from sorted CD4+ and CD8+ cells had a mean of approximately 3 ug.

By flow cytometry, patients selected for sequencing had shown an expansion of CD8+CD57+ cells. Each patient had severe acquired aplastic anemia. No therapy had been given to the patients at the time of blood sampling. The use of genomic DNA as template underpinned the TCR beta VDJ and CDR3 profiling. TCRdb analysed the reads with MiXCR anew, one entry per CDR3 protein. Here the sample spans roughly 170,000 distinct CDR3 sequences, less than 50% being singletons. Points from the study as a whole: Researchers report that about 28 CD8+ CDR3 sequences appeared in both patients and controls.

The germline CDR1 and CDR2 sequences are PRHDT and FYEKMQ (reference sequence). Trimming took 4 bases from V and 0 from J; bases not matched to a gene: 8. The CDR3 is 18 residues long. As to this clonotype: The antigen remains unidentified.

The source is a human donor with aplastic anemia. Sequencing was done on a sample of sorted CD4+, CD8+, or CD8+CD57+ T cells (not recorded which) from PBMCs. The chain is built from TRBV13 and TRBJ2-3, with 12 positions matching TRBD2. The CDR3 here is CASSSKTSGSVSTDTQYF. CDR3 nucleotide sequence: TGTGCCAGCAGCTCGAAGACTAGCGGGAGCGTTAGCACAGATACGCAGTATTTT.